This is a list of T cell receptor beta chains from one sample in a study of T-cell memory formation after mild COVID-19. TCRdb re-called the 5' RACE reads through MiXCR, storing one row per CDR3 protein. The table has some 40,000 distinct CDR3 sequences, about 7.3% seen once. Sequencing was performed on PBMCs or a T cell subset sorted from them (not recorded which). These receptors came from a man younger than 35 who had mild COVID-19 (a few samples of this study predate the infection). Cell type and time point are not known. Each CDR3 is given with its conserved first and last residue. A D gene is named only where the DNA matches it firmly. Some rows have no size entry. The others give once, few or many, or a class for an expanded clone.

J: TRBJ2-7
V: TRBV20-1
size: many
D: .
DNA: TGCAGTGCTAGAGAGACAGGTGGCGAGCAGTACTTC
CDR3: CSARETGGEQYF

J: TRBJ2-2
V: TRBV18
size: .
D: .
DNA: TGTGCCAGCTCACCTATGGCGGCATCGAACACCGGGGAGCTGTTTTTT
CDR3: CASSPMAASNTGELFF

J: TRBJ2-1
V: TRBV4-2
size: few
D: TRBD2
DNA: TGTGCCAGCAGCCAATGGGGCCCTAGCGGGGGGGCGTACAATGAGCAGTTCTTC
CDR3: CASSQWGPSGGAYNEQFF

J: TRBJ2-1
V: TRBV7-3
size: .
D: TRBD1
DNA: TGTGCCAGCACGAAAAGGGGCGGGACAGGGGGCTGGAATGAGCAGTTCTTC
CDR3: CASTKRGGTGGWNEQFF

J: TRBJ2-2
V: TRBV12-3/TRBV12-4
size: many
D: .
DNA: TGTGCCAGCAGTTTAAATCGGGCCGGGGAGCTGTTTTTT
CDR3: CASSLNRAGELFF

J: TRBJ2-1
V: TRBV20-1
size: .
D: .
DNA: TGCAGTGCGCCGACGGGGGCGGGCTACAATGAGCAGTTCTTC
CDR3: CSAPTGAGYNEQFF

J: TRBJ2-6
V: TRBV12-3/TRBV12-4
size: few
D: .
DNA: TGTGCCAGCAGTTTAGGCACAACCGGGGCCAACGTCCTGACTTTC
CDR3: CASSLGTTGANVLTF

J: TRBJ2-3
V: TRBV12-3/TRBV12-4
size: many
D: .
DNA: TGTGCCAGCAGTTTGGGGATTTCGGGTAGCACAGATACGCAGTATTTT
CDR3: CASSLGISGSTDTQYF

J: TRBJ1-1
V: TRBV29-1
size: few
D: .
DNA: TGCAGCGCTGTCGGACAGCTTAACACTGAAGCTTTCTTT
CDR3: CSAVGQLNTEAFF

J: TRBJ2-3
V: TRBV24-1
size: many
D: TRBD1
DNA: TGTGCCACCAGTGATCCAACAGGGGCGGAAGATACGCAGTATTTT
CDR3: CATSDPTGAEDTQYF

J: TRBJ1-2
V: TRBV5-1
size: few
D: .
DNA: TGCGCCAGCAGCCGGGGGATACAGGGCACGGGAGAAGGCTACACCTTC
CDR3: CASSRGIQGTGEGYTF

J: TRBJ1-4
V: TRBV29-1
size: few
D: .
DNA: TGCAGCGTTCTCCAGGCAGGCGAAAAACTGTTTTTT
CDR3: CSVLQAGEKLFF

J: TRBJ2-2
V: TRBV12-3/TRBV12-4
size: many
D: .
DNA: TGTGCCAGCAGTTTAGTTGGGGTCGGGGAGCTGTTTTTT
CDR3: CASSLVGVGELFF

J: TRBJ1-2
V: TRBV12-3/TRBV12-4
size: .
D: .
DNA: TGTGCCAGCAGTCGGCAGGGTGGTGGCTACACCTTC
CDR3: CASSRQGGGYTF

J: TRBJ1-6
V: TRBV5-8
size: .
D: .
DNA: TGTGCCAGCAGCTTGATAGGAACGGGGGGTAATTCACCCCTCCACTTT
CDR3: CASSLIGTGGNSPLHF

J: TRBJ1-1
V: TRBV5-1
size: .
D: .
DNA: TGCGCCAGCAGCTCTCGGGGGGATAGGACTGAAGCTTTCTTT
CDR3: CASSSRGDRTEAFF

J: TRBJ2-2
V: TRBV4-2
size: many
D: .
DNA: TGTGCCAGCAGCCAAGAGGGGACAACGAACACCGGGGAGCTGTTTTTT
CDR3: CASSQEGTTNTGELFF

J: TRBJ1-2
V: TRBV11-2
size: .
D: .
DNA: TGTGCCAGCTCCGCAGAAGACTATGGCTACACCTTC
CDR3: CASSAEDYGYTF

J: TRBJ2-3
V: TRBV5-1
size: medium-sized
D: .
DNA: TGCGCCAGCAGCACGGGCCGTAGTGCCACAGATACGCAGTATTTT
CDR3: CASSTGRSATDTQYF

J: TRBJ1-2
V: TRBV30
size: few
D: .
DNA: TGTGCCTGCAGAAGCTACAGGGAGAGTGGCTACACCTTC
CDR3: CACRSYRESGYTF